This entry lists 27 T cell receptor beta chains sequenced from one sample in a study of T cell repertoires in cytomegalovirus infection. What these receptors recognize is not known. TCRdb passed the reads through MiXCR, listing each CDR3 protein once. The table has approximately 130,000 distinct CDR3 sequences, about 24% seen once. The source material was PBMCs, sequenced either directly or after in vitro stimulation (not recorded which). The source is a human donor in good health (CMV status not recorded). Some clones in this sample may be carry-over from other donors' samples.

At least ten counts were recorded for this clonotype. The DNA of the CDR3 is TGTGCCAGCACCCCAAGCTTTACTAGCACAGATACGCAGTATTTT. Its translation is CASTPSFTSTDTQYF. The J gene is TRBJ2-3, the V gene TRBV6-1; D gene ambiguous. Germline values: CDR1 MNHNS, CDR2 SASEGT. The CDR3 is made up of 15 amino acids. V dropped 7 bases and J dropped 0 bases, with 14 bases sitting between them.

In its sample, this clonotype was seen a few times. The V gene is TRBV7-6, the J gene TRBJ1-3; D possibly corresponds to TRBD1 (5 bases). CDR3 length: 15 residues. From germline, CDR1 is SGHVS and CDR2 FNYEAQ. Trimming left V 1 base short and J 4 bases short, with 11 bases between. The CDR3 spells CASSLDGASGNTIYF. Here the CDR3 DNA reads TGTGCCAGCAGCTTAGATGGGGCTTCGGGAAACACCATATATTTT.

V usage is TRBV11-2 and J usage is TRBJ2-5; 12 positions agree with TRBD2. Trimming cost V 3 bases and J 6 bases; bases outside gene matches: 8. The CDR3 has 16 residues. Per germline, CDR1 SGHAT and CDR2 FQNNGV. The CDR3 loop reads CASSFGTSGSVKTQYF. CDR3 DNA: TGTGCCAGCAGCTTCGGGACTAGCGGGTCTGTGAAGACCCAGTACTTC.

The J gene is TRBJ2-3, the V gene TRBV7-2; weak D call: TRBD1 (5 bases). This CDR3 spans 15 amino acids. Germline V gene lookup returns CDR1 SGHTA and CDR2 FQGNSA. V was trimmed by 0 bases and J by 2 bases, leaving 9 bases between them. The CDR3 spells CASSLAGPSTDTQYF. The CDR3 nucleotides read TGTGCCAGCAGCTTAGCGGGGCCATCCACAGATACGCAGTATTTT.

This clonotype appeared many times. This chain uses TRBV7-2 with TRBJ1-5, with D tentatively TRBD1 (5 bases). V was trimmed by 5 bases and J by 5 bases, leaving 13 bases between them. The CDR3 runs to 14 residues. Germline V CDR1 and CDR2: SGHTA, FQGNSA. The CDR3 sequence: CASSQLGLDQPQHF. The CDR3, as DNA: TGTGCCAGCAGCCAGTTGGGGCTGGATCAGCCCCAGCATTTT. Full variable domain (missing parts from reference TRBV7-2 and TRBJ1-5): GAGVSQSPSNKVTEKGKDVELRCDPISGHTALYWYRQSLGQGLEFLIYFQGNSAPDKSGLPSDRFSAERTGGSVSTLTIQRTQQEDSAVYLCASSQLGLDQPQHFGDGTRLSIL.

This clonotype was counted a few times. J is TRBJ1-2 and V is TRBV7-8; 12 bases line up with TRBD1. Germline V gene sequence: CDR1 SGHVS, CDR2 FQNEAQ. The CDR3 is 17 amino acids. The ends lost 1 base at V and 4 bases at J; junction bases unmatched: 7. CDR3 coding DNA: TGTGCCAGCAGCTTAGACCGGGACAGGGGGCGCAGCTATGGCTACACCTTC. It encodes CASSLDRDRGRSYGYTF. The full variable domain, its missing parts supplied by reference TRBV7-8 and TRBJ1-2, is GAGVSQSPRYKVAKRGQDVALRCDPISGHVSLFWYQQALGQGPEFLTYFQNEAQLDKSGLPSDRFFAERPEGSVSTLKIQRTQQEDSAVYLCASSLDRDRGRSYGYTFGSGTRLTVV.

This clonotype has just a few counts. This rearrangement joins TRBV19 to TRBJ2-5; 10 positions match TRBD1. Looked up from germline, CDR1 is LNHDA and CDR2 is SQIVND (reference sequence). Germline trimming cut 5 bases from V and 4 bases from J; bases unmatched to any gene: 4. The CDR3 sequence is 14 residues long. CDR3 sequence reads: CASSPGTGAETQYF. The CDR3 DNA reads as TGTGCCAGTAGTCCAGGGACAGGGGCAGAGACCCAGTACTTC.

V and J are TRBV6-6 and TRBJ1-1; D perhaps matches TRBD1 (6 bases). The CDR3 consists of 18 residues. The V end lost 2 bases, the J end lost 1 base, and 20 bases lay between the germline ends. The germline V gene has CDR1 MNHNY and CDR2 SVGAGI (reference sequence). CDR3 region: CASSYGPLSGTQNTEAFF. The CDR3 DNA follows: TGTGCCAGCAGTTACGGCCCATTATCCGGGACACAGAACACTGAAGCTTTCTTT.

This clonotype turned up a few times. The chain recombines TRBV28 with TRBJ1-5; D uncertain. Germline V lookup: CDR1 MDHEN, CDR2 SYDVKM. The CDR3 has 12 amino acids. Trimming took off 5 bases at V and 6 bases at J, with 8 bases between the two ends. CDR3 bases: TGTGCCAGCAGTCCCATCTCTCAGCCCCAGCATTTT. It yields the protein CASSPISQPQHF.

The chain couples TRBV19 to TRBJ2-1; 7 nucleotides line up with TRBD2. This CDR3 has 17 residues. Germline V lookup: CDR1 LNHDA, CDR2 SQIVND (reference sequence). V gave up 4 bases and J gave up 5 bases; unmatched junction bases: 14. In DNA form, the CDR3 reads TGTGCCAGTAGTAAGAACGGACTAGTTGAACCCGACAATGAGCAGTTCTTC. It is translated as CASSKNGLVEPDNEQFF.

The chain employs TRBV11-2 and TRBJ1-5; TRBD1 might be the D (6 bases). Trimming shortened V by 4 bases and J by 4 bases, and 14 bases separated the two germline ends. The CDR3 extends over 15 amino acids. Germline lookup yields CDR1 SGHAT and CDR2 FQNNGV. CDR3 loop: CASSSTQGFNQPQHF. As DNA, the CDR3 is TGTGCCAGCAGCTCTACACAGGGTTTTAATCAGCCCCAGCATTTT.

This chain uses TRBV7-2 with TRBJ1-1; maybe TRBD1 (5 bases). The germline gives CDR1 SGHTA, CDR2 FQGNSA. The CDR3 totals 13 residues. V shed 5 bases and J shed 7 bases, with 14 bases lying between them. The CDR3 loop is CASSPLWGDEAFF. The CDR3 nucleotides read TGTGCCAGCAGCCCCCTCTGGGGGGATGAAGCTTTCTTT.

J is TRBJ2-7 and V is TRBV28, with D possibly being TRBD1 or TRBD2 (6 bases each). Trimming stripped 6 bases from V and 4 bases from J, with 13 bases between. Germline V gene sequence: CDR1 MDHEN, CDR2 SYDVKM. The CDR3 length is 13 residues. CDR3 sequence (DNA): TGTGCCAGCAGACCGGGGGCCCTATACGAGCAGTACTTC. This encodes CASRPGALYEQYF. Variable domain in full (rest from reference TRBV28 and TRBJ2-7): DVKVTQSSRYLVKRTGEKVFLECVQDMDHENMFWYRQDPGLGLRLIYFSYDVKMKEKGDIPEGYSVSREKKERFSLILESASTNQTSMYLCASRPGALYEQYFGPGTRLTVT.

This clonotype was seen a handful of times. The CDR3 reads CASRFLSGTEAFF. CDR3 nucleotide sequence: TGTGCCAGCAGATTCCTTTCGGGGACTGAAGCTTTCTTT. The chain links TRBV19 to TRBJ1-1; unclear D gene. The CDR3 totals 13 residues. The germline CDR1 and CDR2 sequences are LNHDA and SQIVND (reference sequence). V shed 9 bases and J shed 5 bases, with 16 bases lying between them.

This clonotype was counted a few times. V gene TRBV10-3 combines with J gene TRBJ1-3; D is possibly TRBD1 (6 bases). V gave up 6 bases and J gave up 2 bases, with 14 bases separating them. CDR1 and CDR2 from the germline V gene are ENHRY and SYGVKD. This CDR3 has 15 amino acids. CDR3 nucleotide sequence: TGTGCCATCAGGAACACACAGGGAGCTGGAAACACCATATATTTT. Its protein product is CAIRNTQGAGNTIYF.

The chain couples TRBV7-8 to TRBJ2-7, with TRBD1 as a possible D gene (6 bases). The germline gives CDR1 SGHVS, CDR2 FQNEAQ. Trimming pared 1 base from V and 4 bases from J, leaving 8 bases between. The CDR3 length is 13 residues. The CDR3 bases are TGTGCCAGCAGCTTAGGACAGGAATACGAGCAGTACTTC. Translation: CASSLGQEYEQYF.

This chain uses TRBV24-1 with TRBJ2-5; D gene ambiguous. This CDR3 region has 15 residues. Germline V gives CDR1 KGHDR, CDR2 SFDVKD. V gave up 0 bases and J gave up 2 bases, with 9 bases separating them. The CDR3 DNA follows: TGTGCCACCAGTGATTTGCCAGGCCTACAAGAGACCCAGTACTTC. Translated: CATSDLPGLQETQYF.

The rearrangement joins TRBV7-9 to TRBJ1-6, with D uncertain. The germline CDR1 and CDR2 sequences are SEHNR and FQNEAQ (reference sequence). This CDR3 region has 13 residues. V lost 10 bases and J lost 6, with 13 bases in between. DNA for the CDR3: TGTGCCACCCGGCGGGGAGCTAATTCACCCCTCCACTTT. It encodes CATRRGANSPLHF.

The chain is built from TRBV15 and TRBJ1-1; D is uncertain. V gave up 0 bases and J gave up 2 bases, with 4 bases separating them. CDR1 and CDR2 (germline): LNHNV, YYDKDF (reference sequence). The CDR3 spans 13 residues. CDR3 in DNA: TGTGCCACCAGCAGAGACGGAAACACTGAAGCTTTCTTT. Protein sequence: CATSRDGNTEAFF.

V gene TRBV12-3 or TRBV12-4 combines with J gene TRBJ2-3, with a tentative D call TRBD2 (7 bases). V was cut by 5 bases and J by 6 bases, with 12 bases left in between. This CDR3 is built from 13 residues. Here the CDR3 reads CASSPAGADTQYF. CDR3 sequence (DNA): TGTGCCAGCAGTCCTGCGGGGGCCGATACGCAGTATTTT.

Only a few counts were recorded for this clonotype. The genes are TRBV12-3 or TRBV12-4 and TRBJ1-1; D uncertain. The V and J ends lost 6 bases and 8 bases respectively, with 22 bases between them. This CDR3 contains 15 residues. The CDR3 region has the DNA TGTGCCAGCAGCCTTTTCACCAGTCCCGATTTGGAAGCTTTCTTT. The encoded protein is CASSLFTSPDLEAFF.

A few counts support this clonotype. In DNA, the CDR3 is TGTGCCAGCAGCCCGGGACAGGGGGATTGGGGGGAGCTGTTTTTT. Its protein product is CASSPGQGDWGELFF. V usage is TRBV11-3 and J usage is TRBJ2-2, with 11 bases aligning to TRBD1. The V gene end was trimmed by 5 bases and the J gene end by 8 bases; junction bases not matched to a gene: 7. This CDR3 has 15 residues. CDR1 and CDR2 from the germline V gene are SGHNT and YENEEA.

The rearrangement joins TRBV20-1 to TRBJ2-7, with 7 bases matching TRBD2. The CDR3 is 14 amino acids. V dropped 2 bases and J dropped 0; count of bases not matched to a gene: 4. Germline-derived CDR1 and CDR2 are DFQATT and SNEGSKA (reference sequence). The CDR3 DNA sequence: TGCAGTGCTAGAAGCGGGACCTTCTCCTACGAGCAGTACTTC. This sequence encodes CSARSGTFSYEQYF.

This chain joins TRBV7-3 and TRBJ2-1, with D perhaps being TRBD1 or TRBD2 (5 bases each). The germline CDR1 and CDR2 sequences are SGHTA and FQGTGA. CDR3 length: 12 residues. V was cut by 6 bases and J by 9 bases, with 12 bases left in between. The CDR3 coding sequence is TGTGCCAGCAGTCCGGGGCCCGGTGAGCAGTTCTTC. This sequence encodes CASSPGPGEQFF.

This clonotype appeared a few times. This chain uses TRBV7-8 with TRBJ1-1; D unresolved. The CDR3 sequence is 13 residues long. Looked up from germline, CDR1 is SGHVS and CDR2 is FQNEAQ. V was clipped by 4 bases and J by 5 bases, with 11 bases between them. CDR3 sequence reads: CASSWLQRTEAFF. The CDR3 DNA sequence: TGTGCCAGCAGCTGGTTACAGCGGACTGAAGCTTTCTTT.

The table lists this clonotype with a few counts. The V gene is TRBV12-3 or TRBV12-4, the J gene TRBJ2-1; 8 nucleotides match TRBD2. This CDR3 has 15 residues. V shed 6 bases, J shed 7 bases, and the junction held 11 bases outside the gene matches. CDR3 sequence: CASRSSGSLINEQFF. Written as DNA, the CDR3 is TGTGCCAGCAGATCGAGCGGGAGTCTGATAAATGAGCAGTTCTTC.

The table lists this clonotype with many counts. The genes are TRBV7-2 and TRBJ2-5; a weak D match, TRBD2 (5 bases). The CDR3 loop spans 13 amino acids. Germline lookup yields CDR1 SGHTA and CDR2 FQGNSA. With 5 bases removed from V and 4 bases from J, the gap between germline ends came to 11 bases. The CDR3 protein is CASSQDLRETQYF. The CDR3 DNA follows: TGTGCCAGCAGCCAGGACTTGCGAGAGACCCAGTACTTC.